This T cell receptor (beta chain) was retrieved from a study of early T cells in non-severe SARS-CoV-2 infection. Study-wide context: Sequenced bulk RNA came from whole blood that was unsorted, and chains were unpaired.

As concerns this clonotype: Its antigen is not known.

Unique molecular identifiers were added to individual cDNA molecules. In TCRdb, the 5' RACE reads were re-called with MiXCR into one record per CDR3 protein. The sample holds roughly 100,000 distinct CDR3 sequences; approximately 12% are singletons and the top ten take 3.5% to 5%. The CDR3 extends over 15 amino acids. Trimming shortened V by 0 bases and J by 2 bases, and 10 bases separated the two germline ends. Germline V gives CDR1 SGDLS, CDR2 YYNGEE. Notes on the study in general: A preference for anti-spike CD8 responses marked VDJdb matching, which missed private and CD4 specificities.

The clonotype originates from an adult who was a healthcare worker with PCR-confirmed SARS-CoV-2 infection or an uninfected control (not recorded which). The V and J genes are TRBV9 and TRBJ2-3; D gene unclear. The material sequenced was whole blood, taken at baseline. CDR3 in amino acids: CASSVGGFPTDTQYF. The CDR3 DNA sequence: TGTGCCAGCAGCGTAGGGGGTTTCCCCACAGATACGCAGTATTTT.